The 18 T cell receptor beta chains in this list originate from one sample, sequenced in a study of cytomegalovirus exposure and HLA in healthy donors. The study ran its PCR with 60 Vbeta and 13 Jbeta primers. Measured with immunoSEQ multiplex PCR; TCRdb has only the in-frame clones, and not every one. The table shows 110,000 to 150,000 clones, with about 71% occurring only once. The specimen was PBMCs. These receptor sequences come from a woman aged 60-75 years in good health and CMV-seropositive.

V gene TRBV5-8 combines with J gene TRBJ1-2, with D maybe TRBD1 (5 bases). Germline CDR1 and CDR2: SGHTS and YDEGEE. Trimming pared 10 bases from V and 8 bases from J, leaving 15 bases between. The CDR3 consists of 11 residues. This CDR3 reads CAAGGTGGYTF. The CDR3 DNA reads as TGTGCCGCCGGAGGGACGGGGGGCTACACCTTC.

The genes are TRBV5-1 and TRBJ1-2, with 8 positions matching TRBD1. CDR1 is SGHRS and CDR2 is YFSETQ in the germline V gene. V shed 0 bases, J shed 2 bases, and the junction held 6 bases outside the gene matches. This CDR3 has 16 residues. The CDR3 region has the DNA TGCGCCAGCAGCTTGGCCCCAGGACAGGGAAACTATGGCTACACCTTC. It is translated as CASSLAPGQGNYGYTF. Looking up the rest from reference TRBV5-1 and TRBJ1-2 gives the full variable domain: KAGVTQTPRYLIKTRGQQVTLSCSPISGHRSVSWYQQTPGQGLQFLFEYFSETQRNKGNFPGRFSGRQFSNSRSEMNVSTLELGDSALYLCASSLAPGQGNYGYTFGSGTRLTVV.

A note on this clone: The junction does not match germline at one end; this may be a read error. This chain connects TRBV27 to TRBJ2-2; perhaps TRBD2 as D (5 bases). The CDR3 is made up of 14 amino acids. Germline V gives CDR1 MNHEY, CDR2 SMNVEV (reference sequence). The CDR3 sequence is CASSLWVNTGELFF. CDR3 DNA: TGTGCCAGCAGTTTATGGGTCAACACCGGGGAGCTGTTCTTT.

The rearrangement joins TRBV19 to TRBJ2-1; TRBD2 aligns across 7 bases. This CDR3 is 16 amino acids long. Germline V gives CDR1 LNHDA, CDR2 SQIVND (reference sequence). V lost 4 bases, J lost 0 bases, and 6 bases stayed unmatched. CDR3: CASSTERTSSYNEQFF. The CDR3 DNA follows: TGTGCCAGTAGTACCGAGCGGACTAGCTCCTACAATGAGCAGTTCTTC.

The CDR3 is CASSPPSGFTEAFF. DNA of the CDR3: TGTGCCAGCAGCCCGCCATCAGGGTTCACTGAAGCTTTCTTT. The rearrangement joins TRBV7-8 to TRBJ1-1, with D perhaps matching TRBD1 (5 bases). From germline, CDR1 is SGHVS and CDR2 FQNEAQ. This CDR3 comprises 14 residues. Between the trimmed V and J ends, which lost 5 bases and 4 bases, there was a span of 14 bases.

This clone has more than one count but fewer than ten. The CDR3 DNA is TGTGCCAGCAGCGAGGGACTAGCGGCAGATACGCAGTATTTT. Protein sequence: CASSEGLAADTQYF. The gene calls are TRBV2 and TRBJ2-3; 11 bases fit TRBD2. The CDR3 has 14 amino acids. From germline, CDR1 is SNHLY and CDR2 FYNNEI. J lost 4 bases, V lost 6 bases, and 3 bases had no gene match.

V and J are TRBV2 and TRBJ1-2; TRBD1 matches at 12 bases. V lost 6 bases, J lost 5 bases, and 7 bases stayed unmatched. The CDR3 has 15 residues. Germline V gene lookup returns CDR1 SNHLY and CDR2 FYNNEI. This CDR3 is CASREGTGGFYGYTF. The CDR3 bases are TGTGCCAGCAGGGAGGGGACAGGGGGCTTTTATGGCTACACCTTC.

This clone was seen more than once but under ten times. The V call is TRBV5-1, the J call TRBJ2-1; D unclear. This CDR3 has 13 amino acids. Trimming stripped 4 bases from V and 5 bases from J, with 10 bases between. CDR1 SGHRS and CDR2 YFSETQ come from the germline V gene. CDR3 amino acids: CASSLDLNNEQFF. Written as DNA, the CDR3 is TGCGCCAGCAGCCTTGACTTGAACAATGAGCAGTTCTTC.

The J gene is TRBJ1-2, the V gene TRBV18; D unresolved. Germline V gene data show CDR1 as KGHSH and CDR2 as LQKENI. V shed 2 bases and J shed 2 bases, with 12 bases lying between them. CDR3 length: 15 amino acids. The CDR3 here is CASSPNLDSNYGYTF. CDR3 sequence (DNA): TGTGCCAGCTCACCAAACCTAGACTCGAACTATGGCTACACCTTC. Supplemented by reference TRBV18 and TRBJ1-2, the full variable domain reads NAGVMQNPRHLVRRRGQEARLRCSPMKGHSHVYWYRQLPEEGLKFMVYLQKENIIDESGMPKERFSAEFPKEGPSILRIQQVVRGDSAAYFCASSPNLDSNYGYTFGSGTRLTVV.

The genes are TRBV4-2 and TRBJ1-1; 8 bases are a match to TRBD1. This CDR3 has 16 amino acids. V lost 0 bases to trimming and J lost 6 bases; unmatched junction nucleotides: 9. Germline V gene lookup returns CDR1 LGHNA and CDR2 YNFKEQ. CDR3 nucleotides: TGTGCCAGCAGCCAAGATCTAGGACAGGGATTGGCTGAAGCTTTCTTT. It encodes CASSQDLGQGLAEAFF.

The rearrangement links TRBV5-1 to TRBJ1-2, with 7 bases that match TRBD1. Germline V lookup: CDR1 SGHRS, CDR2 YFSETQ. The CDR3 totals 16 residues. Trimming cost V 0 bases and J 7 bases; bases outside gene matches: 12. The DNA of the CDR3 is TGCGCCAGCAGCTTGGACAACAGGGGAAGAGAGGGTGGCTACACCTTC. Translating gives CASSLDNRGREGGYTF. Based on the CDR3 plus reference TRBV5-1 and TRBJ1-2, the full variable domain is KAGVTQTPRYLIKTRGQQVTLSCSPISGHRSVSWYQQTPGQGLQFLFEYFSETQRNKGNFPGRFSGRQFSNSRSEMNVSTLELGDSALYLCASSLDNRGREGGYTFGSGTRLTVV.

The rearrangement uses TRBV12-5 and TRBJ2-1; 7 nucleotides align to TRBD1. The CDR3 is 17 residues long. From germline, CDR1 is LGHNT and CDR2 FRNRAP. V trimming: 2 bases; J trimming: 9 bases; junction bases outside the gene matches: 16. CDR3 DNA: TGTGCTAGTGGTTTGAGCCCTAGGGACAGCCAACAGGGTGAGCAGTTCTTC. Residues: CASGLSPRDSQQGEQFF.

This clone was detected only a few times. The rearrangement links TRBV6-4 to TRBJ2-6; D not certain. This CDR3 is built from 13 residues. Per the germline V gene, CDR1 is MRHNA and CDR2 is SNTAGT. The V end was cut by 5 bases, the J end by 1 base, with 3 bases between. In DNA, the CDR3 is TGTGCCAGCAGTCAGTCTGGGGCCAACGTCCTGACTTTC. This translates into CASSQSGANVLTF.

Here the CDR3 reads CASSDRGLGTQYF. Written as DNA, the CDR3 is TGTGCCAGCAGTGATAGGGGGCTTGGGACCCAGTACTTC. The V call is TRBV2, the J call TRBJ2-5; 7 positions match TRBD1. The V and J ends lost 3 bases and 7 bases, in that order; junction bases with no gene match: 5. CDR3 length equals 13 residues. Germline-derived CDR1 and CDR2 are SNHLY and FYNNEI.

This clone was detected a few times. The V call is TRBV7-9, the J call TRBJ2-1; D remains ambiguous. The length of the CDR3 is 16 residues. Trimming removed 0 bases at V and 2 bases at J, with 11 bases between. In germline, CDR1 is SEHNR, CDR2 FQNEAQ (reference sequence). The CDR3 reads CASSLALGEAYNEQFF. In DNA, the CDR3 is TGTGCCAGCAGCTTAGCGCTTGGAGAGGCCTACAATGAGCAGTTCTTC.

This rearrangement joins TRBV5-1 to TRBJ2-3; no reliable D call. V lost 6 bases, J lost 2 bases, and 19 bases lay in between. Germline lookup yields CDR1 SGHRS and CDR2 YFSETQ. The CDR3 contains 16 residues. CDR3 nucleotides: TGCGCCAGCAAGGCCAGAATGACACCCTCCACAGATACGCAGTATTTT. This encodes CASKARMTPSTDTQYF. Combining the CDR3 with reference TRBV5-1 and TRBJ2-3 gives the whole variable domain KAGVTQTPRYLIKTRGQQVTLSCSPISGHRSVSWYQQTPGQGLQFLFEYFSETQRNKGNFPGRFSGRQFSNSRSEMNVSTLELGDSALYLCASKARMTPSTDTQYFGPGTRLTVL.

This clone was found a few times. V and J are TRBV28 and TRBJ2-4, with D tentatively TRBD1 (5 bases). The ends were cut back, 6 bases at V and 2 bases at J, with 8 bases in the middle. The CDR3 runs to 13 residues. Germline V gene data show CDR1 as MDHEN and CDR2 as SYDVKM. Here the CDR3 reads CASSGHSKNIQYF. CDR3 coding DNA: TGTGCCAGCAGCGGACATTCCAAAAACATTCAGTACTTC. Filled out from reference TRBV28 and TRBJ2-4, the complete variable domain reads DVKVTQSSRYLVKRTGEKVFLECVQDMDHENMFWYRQDPGLGLRLIYFSYDVKMKEKGDIPEGYSVSREKKERFSLILESASTNQTSMYLCASSGHSKNIQYFGAGTRLSVL.

This chain joins TRBV6-1 and TRBJ1-1; 7 nucleotides match TRBD1. Trimming cost V 3 bases and J 1 base; bases outside gene matches: 2. Germline-derived CDR1 and CDR2 are MNHNS and SASEGT. The CDR3 totals 14 residues. The CDR3 spells CASSEGQWNTEAFF. CDR3 bases: TGTGCCAGCAGTGAGGGACAGTGGAACACTGAAGCTTTCTTT.